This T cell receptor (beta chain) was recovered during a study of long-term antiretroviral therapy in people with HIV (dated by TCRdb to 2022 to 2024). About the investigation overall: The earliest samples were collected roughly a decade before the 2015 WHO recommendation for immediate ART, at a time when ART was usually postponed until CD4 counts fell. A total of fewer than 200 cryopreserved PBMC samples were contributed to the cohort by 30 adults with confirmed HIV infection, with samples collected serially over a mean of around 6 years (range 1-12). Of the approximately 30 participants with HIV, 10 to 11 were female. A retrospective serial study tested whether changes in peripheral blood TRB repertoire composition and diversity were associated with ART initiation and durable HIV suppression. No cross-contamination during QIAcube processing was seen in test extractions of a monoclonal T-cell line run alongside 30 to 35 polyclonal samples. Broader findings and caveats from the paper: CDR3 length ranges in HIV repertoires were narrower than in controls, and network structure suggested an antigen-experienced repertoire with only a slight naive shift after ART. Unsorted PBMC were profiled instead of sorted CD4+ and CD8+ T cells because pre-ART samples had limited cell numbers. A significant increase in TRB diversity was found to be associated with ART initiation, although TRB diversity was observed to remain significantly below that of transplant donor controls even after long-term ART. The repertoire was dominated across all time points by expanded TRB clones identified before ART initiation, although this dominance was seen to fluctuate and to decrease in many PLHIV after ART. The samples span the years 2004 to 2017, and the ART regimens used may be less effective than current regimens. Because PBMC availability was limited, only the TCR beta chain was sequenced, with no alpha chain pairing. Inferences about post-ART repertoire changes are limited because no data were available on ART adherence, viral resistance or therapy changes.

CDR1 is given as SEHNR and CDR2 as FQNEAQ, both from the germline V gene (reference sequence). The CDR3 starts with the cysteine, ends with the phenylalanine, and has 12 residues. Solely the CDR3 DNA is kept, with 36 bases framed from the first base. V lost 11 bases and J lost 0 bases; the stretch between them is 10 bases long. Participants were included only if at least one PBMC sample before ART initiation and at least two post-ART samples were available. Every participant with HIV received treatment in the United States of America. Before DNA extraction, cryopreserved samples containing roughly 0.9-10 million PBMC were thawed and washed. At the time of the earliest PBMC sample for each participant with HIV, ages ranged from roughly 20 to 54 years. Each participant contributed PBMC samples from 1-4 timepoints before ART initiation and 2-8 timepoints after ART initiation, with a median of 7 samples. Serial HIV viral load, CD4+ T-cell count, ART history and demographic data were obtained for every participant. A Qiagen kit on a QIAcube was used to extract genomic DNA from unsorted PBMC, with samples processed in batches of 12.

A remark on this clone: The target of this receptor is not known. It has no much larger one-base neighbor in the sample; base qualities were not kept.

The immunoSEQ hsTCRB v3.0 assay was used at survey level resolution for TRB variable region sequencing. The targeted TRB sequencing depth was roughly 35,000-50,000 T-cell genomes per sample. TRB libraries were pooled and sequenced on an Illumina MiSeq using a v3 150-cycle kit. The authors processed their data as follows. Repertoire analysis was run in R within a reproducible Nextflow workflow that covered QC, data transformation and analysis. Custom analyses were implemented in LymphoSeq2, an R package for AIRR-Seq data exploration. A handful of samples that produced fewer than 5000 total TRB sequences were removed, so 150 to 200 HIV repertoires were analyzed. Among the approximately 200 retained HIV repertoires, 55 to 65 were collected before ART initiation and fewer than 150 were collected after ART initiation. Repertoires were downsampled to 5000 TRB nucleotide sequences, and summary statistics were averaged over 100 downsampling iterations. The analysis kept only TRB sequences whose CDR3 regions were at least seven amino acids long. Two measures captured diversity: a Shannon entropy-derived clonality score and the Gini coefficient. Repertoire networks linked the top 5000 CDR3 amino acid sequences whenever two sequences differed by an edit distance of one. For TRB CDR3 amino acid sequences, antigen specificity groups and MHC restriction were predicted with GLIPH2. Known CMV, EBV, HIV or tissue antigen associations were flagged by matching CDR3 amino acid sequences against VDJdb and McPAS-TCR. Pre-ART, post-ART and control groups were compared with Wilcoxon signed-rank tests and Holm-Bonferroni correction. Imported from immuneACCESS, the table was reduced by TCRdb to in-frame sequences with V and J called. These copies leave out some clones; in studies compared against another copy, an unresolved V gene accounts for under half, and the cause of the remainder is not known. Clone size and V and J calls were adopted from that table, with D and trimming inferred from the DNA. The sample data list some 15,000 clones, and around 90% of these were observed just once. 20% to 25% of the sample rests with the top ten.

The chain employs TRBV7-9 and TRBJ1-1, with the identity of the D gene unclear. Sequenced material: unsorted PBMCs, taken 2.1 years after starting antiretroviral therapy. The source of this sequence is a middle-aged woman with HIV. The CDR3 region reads CAQPPLNTEAFF. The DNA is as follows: TGTGCCCAGCCACCTCTGAACACTGAAGCTTTCTTT.